This T cell receptor beta chain emerged from a study of T cell repertoires in cytomegalovirus infection. Concerning this clonotype itself: What it binds is unknown.

The germline V and J ends were trimmed by 1 base and 5 bases, with 12 bases remaining between them. This CDR3 region has 15 residues. Germline V gives CDR1 MNHEY, CDR2 SVGAGI. TCRdb fed the reads into MiXCR, producing one record per CDR3 protein. In the table there are fewer than 1,000,000 distinct CDR3 sequences, approximately 30% of which are singletons. The rearrangement uses TRBV6-5 and TRBJ2-1, with a weak D call TRBD2 (5 bases). The receptor was derived from a human donor in good health (CMV status not recorded). Some clones in this sample may be carry-over from other donors' samples. Sample: cultured CD8+ T cells from PBMCs, taken from culture after CMV antigen stimulation. This CDR3 reads CASSYFRGADNEQFF. The CDR3, as DNA: TGTGCCAGCAGTTACTTTCGGGGAGCCGACAATGAGCAGTTCTTC.